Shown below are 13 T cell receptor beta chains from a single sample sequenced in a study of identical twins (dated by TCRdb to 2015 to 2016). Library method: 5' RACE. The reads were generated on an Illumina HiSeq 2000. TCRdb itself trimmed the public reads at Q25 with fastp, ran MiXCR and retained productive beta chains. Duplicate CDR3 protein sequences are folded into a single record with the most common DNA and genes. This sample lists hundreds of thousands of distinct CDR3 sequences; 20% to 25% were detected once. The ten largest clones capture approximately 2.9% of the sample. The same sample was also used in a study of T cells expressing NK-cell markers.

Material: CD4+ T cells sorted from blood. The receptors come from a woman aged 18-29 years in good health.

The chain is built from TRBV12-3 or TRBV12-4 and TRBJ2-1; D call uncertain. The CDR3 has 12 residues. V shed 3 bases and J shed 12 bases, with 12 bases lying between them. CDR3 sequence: CASSFIPNRQFF. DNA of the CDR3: TGTGCCAGCAGTTTCATCCCCAATCGGCAGTTCTTC.

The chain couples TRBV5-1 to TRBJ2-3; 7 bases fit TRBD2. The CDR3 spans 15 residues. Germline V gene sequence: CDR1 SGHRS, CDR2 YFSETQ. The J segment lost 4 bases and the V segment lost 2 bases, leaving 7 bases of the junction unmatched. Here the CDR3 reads CASSLAGPTSDTQYF. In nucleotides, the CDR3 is TGCGCCAGCAGCTTAGCGGGACCAACCTCAGATACGCAGTATTTT.

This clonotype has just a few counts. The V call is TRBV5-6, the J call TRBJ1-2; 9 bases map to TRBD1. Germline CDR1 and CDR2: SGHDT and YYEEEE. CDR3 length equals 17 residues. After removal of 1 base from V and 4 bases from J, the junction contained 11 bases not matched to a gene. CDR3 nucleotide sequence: TGTGCCAGCAGCTTGCTGGGGACCGGGACAGGGCTCTATGGCTACACCTTC. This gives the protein CASSLLGTGTGLYGYTF.

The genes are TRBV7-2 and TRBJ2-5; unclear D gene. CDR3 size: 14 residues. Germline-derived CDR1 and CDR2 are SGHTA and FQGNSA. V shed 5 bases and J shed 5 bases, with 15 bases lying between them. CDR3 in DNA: TGTGCCAGCAGCCCCGGCTCGGAAGGGGAGACCCAGTACTTC. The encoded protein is CASSPGSEGETQYF.

CDR3 bases: TGCAGTGCTCAACCCAGGGCGGGGGTTTACAATGAGCAGTTCTTC. It encodes CSAQPRAGVYNEQFF. This chain connects TRBV20-1 to TRBJ2-1, with TRBD2 matching over 7 bases. The CDR3 runs 15 residues. The germline CDR1 and CDR2 sequences are DFQATT and SNEGSKA (reference sequence). Unmatched junction bases numbered 11, after V lost 5 bases and J lost 4 bases.

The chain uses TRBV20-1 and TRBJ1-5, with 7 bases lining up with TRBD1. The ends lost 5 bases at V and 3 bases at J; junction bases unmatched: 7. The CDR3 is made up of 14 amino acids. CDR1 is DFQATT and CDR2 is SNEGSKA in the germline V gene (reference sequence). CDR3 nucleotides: TGCAGTGCTCCAGACAGGGAAACCAATCAGCCCCAGCATTTT. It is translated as CSAPDRETNQPQHF.

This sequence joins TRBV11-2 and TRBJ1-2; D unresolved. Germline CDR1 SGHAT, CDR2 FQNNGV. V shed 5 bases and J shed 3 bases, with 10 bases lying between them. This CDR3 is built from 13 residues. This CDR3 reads CASSPQTHYGYTF. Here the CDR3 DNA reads TGTGCCAGCAGCCCGCAGACACACTATGGCTACACCTTC.

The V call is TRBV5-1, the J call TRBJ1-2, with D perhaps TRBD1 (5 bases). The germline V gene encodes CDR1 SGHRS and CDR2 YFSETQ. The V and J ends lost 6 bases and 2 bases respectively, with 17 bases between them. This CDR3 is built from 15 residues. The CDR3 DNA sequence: TGCGCCAGCACCCACGGGGGTCCAGCCAACTATGGCTACACCTTC. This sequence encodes CASTHGGPANYGYTF.

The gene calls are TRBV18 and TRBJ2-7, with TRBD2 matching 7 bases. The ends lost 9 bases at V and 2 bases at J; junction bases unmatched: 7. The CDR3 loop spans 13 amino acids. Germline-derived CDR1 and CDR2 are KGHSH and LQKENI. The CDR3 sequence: CASANAGAYEQYF. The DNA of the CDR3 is TGTGCCAGTGCTAATGCGGGAGCCTACGAGCAGTACTTC.

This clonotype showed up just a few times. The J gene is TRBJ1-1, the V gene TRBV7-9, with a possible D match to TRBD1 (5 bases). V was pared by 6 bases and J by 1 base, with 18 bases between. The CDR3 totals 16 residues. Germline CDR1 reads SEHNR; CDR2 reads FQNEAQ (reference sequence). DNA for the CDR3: TGTGCCAGCAGGACCGGGTTCGGGGCAAAGAACACTGAAGCTTTCTTT. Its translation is CASRTGFGAKNTEAFF.

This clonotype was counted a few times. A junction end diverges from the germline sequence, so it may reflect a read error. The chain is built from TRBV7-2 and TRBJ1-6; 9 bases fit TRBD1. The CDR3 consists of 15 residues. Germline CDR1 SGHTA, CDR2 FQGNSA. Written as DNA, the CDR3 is TGTGCCAGCAGCTTAGGAGGGACAGGGTCTTCATCCCTCCACTTT. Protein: CASSLGGTGSSSLHF.

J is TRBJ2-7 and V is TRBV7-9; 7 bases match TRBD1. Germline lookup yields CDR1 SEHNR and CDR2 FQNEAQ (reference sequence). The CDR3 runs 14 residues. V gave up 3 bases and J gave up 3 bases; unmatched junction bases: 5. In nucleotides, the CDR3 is TGTGCCAGCAGCTTCGGGACAGAATACTACGAGCAGTACTTC. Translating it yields CASSFGTEYYEQYF. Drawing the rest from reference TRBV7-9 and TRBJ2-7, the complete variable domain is DTGVSQNPRHKITKRGQNVTFRCDPISEHNRLYWYRQTLGQGPEFLTYFQNEAQLEKSRLLSDRFSAERPKGSFSTLEIQRTEQGDSAMYLCASSFGTEYYEQYFGPGTRLTVT.

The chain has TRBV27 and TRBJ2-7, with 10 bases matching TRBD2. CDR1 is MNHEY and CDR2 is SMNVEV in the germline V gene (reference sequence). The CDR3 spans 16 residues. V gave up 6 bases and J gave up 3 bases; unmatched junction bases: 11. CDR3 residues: CASSYRTSGARYEQYF. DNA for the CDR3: TGTGCCAGCAGCTATAGGACTAGCGGAGCACGCTACGAGCAGTACTTC.